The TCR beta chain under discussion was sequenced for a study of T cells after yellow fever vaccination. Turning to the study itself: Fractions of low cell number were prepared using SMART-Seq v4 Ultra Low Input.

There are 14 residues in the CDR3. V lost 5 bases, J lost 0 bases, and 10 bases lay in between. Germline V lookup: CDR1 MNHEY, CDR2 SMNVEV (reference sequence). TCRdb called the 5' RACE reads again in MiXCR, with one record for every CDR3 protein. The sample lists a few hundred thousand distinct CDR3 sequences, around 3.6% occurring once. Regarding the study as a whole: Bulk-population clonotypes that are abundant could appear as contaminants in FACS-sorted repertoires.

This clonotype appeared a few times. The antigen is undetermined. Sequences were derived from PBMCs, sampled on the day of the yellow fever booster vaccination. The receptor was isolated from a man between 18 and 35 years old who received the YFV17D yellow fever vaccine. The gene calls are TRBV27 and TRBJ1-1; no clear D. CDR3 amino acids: CASSQGRLNTEAFF. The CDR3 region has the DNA TGTGCCAGCAGTCAAGGACGCCTGAACACTGAAGCTTTCTTT.